These 26 T cell receptor beta chains came from one sample sequenced in a study of identical twins. A single record per CDR3 protein comes from TCRdb applying MiXCR to the 5' RACE reads. The data hold a few hundred thousand distinct CDR3 sequences, with roughly 7.1% observed a single time. Another study also made use of these data, one on T cells expressing NK-cell markers.

Material for sequencing was CD8+ T cells sorted from blood. These receptors all come from a woman aged 18-30 years in good health.

This clonotype was observed at least ten times. The chain combines TRBV29-1 with TRBJ2-2; 7 bases map to TRBD1. The junction had 3 bases not matched to a gene; V was cut back by 4 bases and J by 4 bases. CDR1 and CDR2 from the germline V gene are SQVTM and ANQGSEA. There are 13 residues in the CDR3. The chain's CDR3 is CSVVTGATGELFF. In DNA form, the CDR3 reads TGCAGCGTTGTAACAGGGGCCACCGGGGAGCTGTTTTTT.

In its sample, this clonotype was seen many times. The chain links TRBV12-3 or TRBV12-4 to TRBJ1-2; D gene uncertain. Trimming took 5 bases from V and 7 from J, leaving 17 bases between them. This CDR3 region has 14 residues. CDR3 nucleotides: TGTGCCAGCAGTCCCACTGTTGGGTCCAGTGGCTACACCTTC. Protein product: CASSPTVGSSGYTF.

This clonotype was detected ten times or more. The chain has TRBV12-3 or TRBV12-4 and TRBJ1-6; possible D gene TRBD1, 5 bases. CDR3 length equals 14 residues. Trimming cost V 7 bases and J 10 bases, with 17 bases left between them. CDR3 protein: CASTPGGVGSPLHF. The CDR3 bases are TGTGCCAGCACCCCGGGGGGGGTTGGCTCACCCCTCCACTTT.

The chain couples TRBV9 to TRBJ2-5, with D possibly called TRBD1 or TRBD2 (6 bases each). Germline-derived CDR1 and CDR2 are SGDLS and YYNGEE. The CDR3 length is 15 residues. V gave up 0 bases and J gave up 2 bases, with 11 bases separating them. DNA for the CDR3: TGTGCCAGCAGCGTAGATGGGGGGACACAAGAGACCCAGTACTTC. This gives the protein CASSVDGGTQETQYF.

This chain links TRBV4-3 with TRBJ2-7; 8 bases align to TRBD1. The CDR3 totals 16 residues. The trim removed 2 bases at V and 0 bases at J, leaving 6 bases unmatched. CDR1 is LGHNA, CDR2 YSLEER, per germline. The CDR3 sequence is CASSQTDRANSYEQYF. CDR3 sequence (DNA): TGCGCCAGCAGCCAAACGGACAGGGCCAACTCCTACGAGCAGTACTTC.

This clonotype was observed a few times. The V call is TRBV11-2, the J call TRBJ2-7; TRBD2 matches 11 bases. The trim removed 0 bases at V and 2 bases at J, leaving 6 bases unmatched. This CDR3 spans 17 amino acids. Germline values: CDR1 SGHAT, CDR2 FQNNGV. This chain's CDR3 is CASSLDPSGRFAYEQYF. The CDR3 DNA is TGTGCCAGCAGCTTAGACCCTAGCGGGAGGTTCGCCTACGAGCAGTACTTC. Together with reference TRBV11-2 and TRBJ2-7, the CDR3 gives the full variable domain: EAGVAQSPRYKIIEKRQSVAFWCNPISGHATLYWYQQILGQGPKLLIQFQNNGVVDDSQLPKDRFSAERLKGVDSTLKIQPAKLEDSAVYLCASSLDPSGRFAYEQYFGPGTRLTVT.

Ten or more counts support this clonotype. The chain carries TRBV9 and TRBJ2-1, with 13 positions matching TRBD2. This CDR3 region has 14 residues. Germline V CDR1 and CDR2: SGDLS, YYNGEE. V lost 4 bases, J lost 9 bases, and 4 bases stayed unmatched. The DNA of the CDR3 is TGTGCCAGCAGCTTCGGGACTAGCGGGGTTGAGCAGTTCTTC. This codes for CASSFGTSGVEQFF.

This clonotype was seen at least ten times. The chain is built from TRBV29-1 and TRBJ2-1; TRBD2 aligns across 11 bases. Germline trimming cut 8 bases from V and 8 bases from J; bases unmatched to any gene: 11. CDR3 size: 14 residues. Germline V gene sequence: CDR1 SQVTM, CDR2 ANQGSEA. The CDR3 spells CSSAGTSGLHEQFF. CDR3 sequence (DNA): TGCAGCTCCGCCGGGACTAGCGGCCTCCATGAGCAGTTCTTC.

This clonotype has a handful of counts. The V and J genes are TRBV5-6 and TRBJ2-1; TRBD2 matches at 7 bases. Germline CDR1 is SGHDT and CDR2 is YYEEEE. This CDR3 has 13 residues. The trim removed 2 bases at V and 4 bases at J, leaving 0 bases unmatched. The CDR3 DNA follows: TGTGCCAGCAGCTTCGGGAGGTACAATGAGCAGTTCTTC. It codes for CASSFGRYNEQFF.

The V call is TRBV11-2, the J call TRBJ2-6, with D possibly TRBD2 on 5 matching bases. The germline V and J ends were trimmed by 4 bases and 2 bases, with 12 bases remaining between them. Germline assignment: CDR1 SGHAT and CDR2 FQNNGV. The CDR3 consists of 16 residues. CDR3 residues: CASSSLDGAGANVLTF. CDR3 DNA sequence: TGTGCCAGCAGCTCGCTTGACGGGGCTGGGGCCAACGTCCTGACTTTC. Together with reference TRBV11-2 and TRBJ2-6, the CDR3 gives the full variable domain: EAGVAQSPRYKIIEKRQSVAFWCNPISGHATLYWYQQILGQGPKLLIQFQNNGVVDDSQLPKDRFSAERLKGVDSTLKIQPAKLEDSAVYLCASSSLDGAGANVLTFGAGSRLTVL.

This clonotype was detected only a few times. The chain is built from TRBV29-1 and TRBJ2-7; TRBD2 is a possible D gene (6 bases). The CDR3 is made up of 13 amino acids. Germline-derived CDR1 and CDR2 are SQVTM and ANQGSEA. V gave up 7 bases and J gave up 0 bases, with 13 bases separating them. The CDR3 nucleotides are TGCAGCGCCGAAGGAGCGGGCTCCTACGAGCAGTACTTC. It codes for CSAEGAGSYEQYF.

This clonotype was detected ten times or more. The chain links TRBV27 to TRBJ2-2; the match to TRBD1 covers 9 bases. The CDR3 consists of 14 residues. V shed 8 bases and J 0 bases; nucleotides not matched to a gene: 1. From germline, CDR1 is MNHEY and CDR2 SMNVEV (reference sequence). CDR3: CASGTGTNTGELFF. The CDR3 DNA is TGTGCCAGCGGGACAGGGACGAACACCGGGGAGCTGTTTTTT.

This clonotype has more than one count but fewer than ten. The chain uses TRBV3-1 and TRBJ1-6; D gene unclear. Trimming shortened V by 2 bases and J by 5 bases, and 13 bases separated the two germline ends. This CDR3 is built from 16 residues. Per the germline V gene, CDR1 is LGHDT and CDR2 is YNNKEL (reference sequence). CDR3 residues: CASSQLLRRDNSPLHF. DNA for the CDR3: TGTGCCAGCAGCCAACTCCTCCGGAGAGATAATTCACCCCTCCACTTT.

This clonotype was picked up a small number of times. The rearrangement uses TRBV19 and TRBJ2-1, with D perhaps matching TRBD2 (5 bases). The CDR3 extends over 11 amino acids. CDR1 and CDR2 from the germline V gene are LNHDA and SQIVND (reference sequence). CDR3 residues: CAPFKRNEQFF. CDR3 sequence (DNA): TGTGCGCCGTTCAAGCGGAATGAGCAGTTCTTC.

This clonotype was counted only a few times. V gene TRBV4-2 combines with J gene TRBJ1-2; possibly TRBD1 for D (5 bases). This CDR3 comprises 15 residues. V dropped 0 bases and J dropped 10 bases, with 18 bases sitting between them. From germline, CDR1 is LGHNA and CDR2 YNFKEQ. Here the CDR3 reads CASSQDPGQYVDYTF. The DNA of the CDR3 is TGTGCCAGCAGCCAAGATCCGGGGCAGTATGTTGACTACACCTTC.

The chain is built from TRBV6-2 or TRBV6-3 and TRBJ2-1; 7 bases are shared with TRBD2. With 0 bases clipped from V and 7 bases from J, the junction kept 6 bases outside the gene matches. The CDR3 is 15 residues long. From germline, CDR1 is MNHEY and CDR2 SVGEGT. CDR3 residues: CASSYSGGGRNEQFF. The CDR3 DNA reads as TGTGCCAGCAGTTACTCTGGGGGAGGGAGGAATGAGCAGTTCTTC.

This clonotype occurred many times. V and J are TRBV12-3 or TRBV12-4 and TRBJ1-3, with D unresolved. V was shortened by 4 bases and J by 2 bases, with 15 bases between the two germline ends. This CDR3 has 16 amino acids. The CDR3 DNA is TGTGCCAGCAGTTCGCATCCCGGGGTTGCTGGAAACACCATATATTTT. This sequence encodes CASSSHPGVAGNTIYF.

Worth noting for this clonotype: A junction end diverges from the germline sequence, so it may reflect a read error. The chain uses TRBV7-9 and TRBJ2-7, with no clear D. Germline CDR1 SEHNR, CDR2 FQNEAQ (reference sequence). The CDR3 length is 15 residues. DNA of the CDR3: TGTGCCAGCAGCTTATATTTGCCAGGTTCCTACGAGCATTACTTC. Its translation: CASSLYLPGSYEHYF.

At least ten counts were recorded for this clonotype. The rearrangement links TRBV5-1 to TRBJ2-2, with TRBD1 as a possible D gene (6 bases). CDR1 is SGHRS, CDR2 YFSETQ, per germline. V gave up 3 bases and J gave up 5 bases, with 14 bases separating them. The CDR3 is made up of 15 amino acids. CDR3 sequence (DNA): TGCGCCAGCAGCTCGGACAGCACACCAACCGGGGAGCTGTTTTTT. It codes for CASSSDSTPTGELFF.

This chain joins TRBV7-4 and TRBJ2-1; D remains unclear. The CDR3 has 14 residues. The V gene's germline CDR1 is SGHVT and CDR2 SQSDAQ. V was clipped by 1 base and J by 8 bases, with 12 bases between them. DNA of the CDR3: TGTGCCAGCAGCTTAGTAAGTTGGCTCGATGAGCAGTTCTTC. Protein product: CASSLVSWLDEQFF.

This chain joins TRBV15 and TRBJ1-1; D remains unclear. Trimming stripped 0 bases from V and 2 bases from J, with 1 base between. CDR3 length: 12 amino acids. The germline CDR1 and CDR2 sequences are LNHNV and YYDKDF (reference sequence). The CDR3 region has the DNA TGTGCCACCAGCAGAGATAACACTGAAGCTTTCTTT. It codes for CATSRDNTEAFF.

This clonotype was recorded a few times. The V gene is TRBV6-5, the J gene TRBJ1-1; D uncertain. V was clipped by 2 bases and J by 5 bases, with 9 bases between them. The CDR3 length is 13 residues. The germline V gene has CDR1 MNHEY and CDR2 SVGAGI. In DNA form, the CDR3 reads TGTGCCAGCAGTTACGGAGTTCGGACTGAAGCTTTCTTT. Translated, it gives CASSYGVRTEAFF.

Ten or more counts support this clonotype. This chain joins TRBV29-1 and TRBJ2-1, with 7 bases matching TRBD2. Unmatched junction bases numbered 16, after V lost 7 bases and J lost 4 bases. From germline, CDR1 is SQVTM and CDR2 ANQGSEA. CDR3 length equals 16 residues. Here the CDR3 reads CSAEVAGWRRYNEQFF. The CDR3 region has the DNA TGCAGCGCCGAGGTAGCGGGTTGGCGGCGGTACAATGAGCAGTTCTTC.

This clonotype has more than one count but fewer than ten. This chain uses TRBV27 with TRBJ1-4; D is uncertain. Germline V lookup: CDR1 MNHEY, CDR2 SMNVEV (reference sequence). This CDR3 comprises 11 residues. Trimming left V 2 bases short and J 7 bases short, with 2 bases between. CDR3 DNA sequence: TGTGCCAGCAGTTTAAGTGAAAAACTGTTTTTT. Translated: CASSLSEKLFF.

This clonotype occurred a few times. This rearrangement joins TRBV12-3 or TRBV12-4 to TRBJ2-3; no firm D call. This CDR3 is 14 amino acids long. Here the CDR3 DNA reads TGTGCGTCCACCCTATCCATTAGCACAGATACGCAGTATTTT. Protein sequence: CASTLSISTDTQYF.

This clonotype was recorded many times. The chain combines TRBV7-9 with TRBJ2-7, with D tentatively TRBD1 (5 bases). CDR3 size: 13 residues. CDR1 and CDR2 (germline): SEHNR, FQNEAQ (reference sequence). V was trimmed by 3 bases and J by 3 bases, leaving 9 bases between them. The CDR3 spells CASSFAQGYEQYF. CDR3 DNA: TGTGCCAGCAGCTTTGCTCAGGGCTACGAGCAGTACTTC.